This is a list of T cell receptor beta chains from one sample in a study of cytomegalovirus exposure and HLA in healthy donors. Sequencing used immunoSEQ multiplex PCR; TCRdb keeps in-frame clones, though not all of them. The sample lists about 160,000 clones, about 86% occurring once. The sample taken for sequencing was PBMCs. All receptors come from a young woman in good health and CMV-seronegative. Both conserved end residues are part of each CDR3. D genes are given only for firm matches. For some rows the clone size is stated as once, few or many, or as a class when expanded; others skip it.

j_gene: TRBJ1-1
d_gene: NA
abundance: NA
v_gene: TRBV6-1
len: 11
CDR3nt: TGTGCCAGCAGGCCTGGGCGTGAAGCTTTCTTT
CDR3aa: CASRPGREAFF

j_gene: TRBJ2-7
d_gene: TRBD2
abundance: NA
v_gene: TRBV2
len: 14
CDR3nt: TGTGCCAGCAGTTTAGCGGGAGTTCTTTACGAGCAGTACTTC
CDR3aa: CASSLAGVLYEQYF

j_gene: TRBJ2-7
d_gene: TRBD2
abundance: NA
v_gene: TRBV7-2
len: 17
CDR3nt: TGTGCCAGCAGCTTACGTCCTAGCGGGGTTCCCTCCTACGAGCAGTACTTC
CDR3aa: CASSLRPSGVPSYEQYF

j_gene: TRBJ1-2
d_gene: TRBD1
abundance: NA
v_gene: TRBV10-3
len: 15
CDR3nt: TGTGCCATCAGTGACCTAGGACAGGGAACGCATGGCTACACCTTC
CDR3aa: CAISDLGQGTHGYTF

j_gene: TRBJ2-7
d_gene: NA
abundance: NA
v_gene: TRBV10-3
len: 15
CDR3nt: TGTGCCATCAGTGAGTCGGGGGGACTTACCTACGAGCAGTACTTC
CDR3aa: CAISESGGLTYEQYF

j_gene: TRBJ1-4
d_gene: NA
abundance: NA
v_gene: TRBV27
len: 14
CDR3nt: TGTGCCAGTGCACCCCAGACATTCAATGAAAAACTGTTTTTT
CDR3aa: CASAPQTFNEKLFF

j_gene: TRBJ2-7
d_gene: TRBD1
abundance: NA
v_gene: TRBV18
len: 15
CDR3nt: TGTGCCAGCTCACCGGTGAGACAGGGGGCTTACGAGCAGTACTTC
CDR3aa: CASSPVRQGAYEQYF

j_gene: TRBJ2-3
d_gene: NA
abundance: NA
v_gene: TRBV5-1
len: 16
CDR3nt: TGCGCCAGCAGCTTGGGCGTGGGGGCCAGCACAGATACGCAGTATTTT
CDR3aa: CASSLGVGASTDTQYF

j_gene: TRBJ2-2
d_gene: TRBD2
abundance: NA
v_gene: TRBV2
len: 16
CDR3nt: TGTGCCAGCAGTGTACTAGCGGGAGATGGCACCGGGGAGCTGTTTTTT
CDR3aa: CASSVLAGDGTGELFF

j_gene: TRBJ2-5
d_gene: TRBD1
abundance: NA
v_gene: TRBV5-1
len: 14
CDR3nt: TGCGCCAGCAGCTTGGGGGACAGGGGGGAGACCCAGTACTTC
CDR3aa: CASSLGDRGETQYF

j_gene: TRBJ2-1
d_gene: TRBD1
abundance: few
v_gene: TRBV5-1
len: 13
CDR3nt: TGCGCCAGCAGCGCCGGGACAGACAATGAGCAGTTCTTC
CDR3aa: CASSAGTDNEQFF

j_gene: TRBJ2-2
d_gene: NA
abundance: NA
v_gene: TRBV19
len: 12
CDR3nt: TGTGCCACCCACAGTTACACCGGGGAGCTGTTTTTT
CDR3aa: CATHSYTGELFF

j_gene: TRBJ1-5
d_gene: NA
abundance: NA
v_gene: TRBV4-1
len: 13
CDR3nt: TGCGCCAGCAGCCAAGATTATAGCCAGCCCCAGCATTTT
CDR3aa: CASSQDYSQPQHF

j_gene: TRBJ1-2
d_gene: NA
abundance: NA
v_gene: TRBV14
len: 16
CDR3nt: TGTGCCAGCAGCCAAACTCGCGGGGGAGGGAACTATGGCTACACCTTC
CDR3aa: CASSQTRGGGNYGYTF

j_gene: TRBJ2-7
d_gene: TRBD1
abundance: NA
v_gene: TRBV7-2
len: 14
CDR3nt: TGTGCCAGCAGCCTTGGACAGGGGGCCTACGAGCAGTACTTC
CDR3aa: CASSLGQGAYEQYF

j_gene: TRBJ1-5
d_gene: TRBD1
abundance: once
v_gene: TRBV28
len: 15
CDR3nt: TGTGCCAGCAGTTTAGGGGGACAGTACAATCAGCCCCAGCATTTT
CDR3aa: CASSLGGQYNQPQHF

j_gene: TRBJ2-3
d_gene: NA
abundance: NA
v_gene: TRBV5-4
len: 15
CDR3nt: TGTGCCAGCAGCTGGGGCCAAGGTAGCACAGATACGCAGTATTTT
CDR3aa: CASSWGQGSTDTQYF

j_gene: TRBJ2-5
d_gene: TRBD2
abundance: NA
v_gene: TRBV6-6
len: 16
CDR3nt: TGTGCCAGCAGTTACCTAGCGGGGGGGGTTCAAGAGACCCAGTACTTC
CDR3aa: CASSYLAGGVQETQYF

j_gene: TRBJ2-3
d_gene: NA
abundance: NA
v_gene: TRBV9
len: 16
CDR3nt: TGTGCCAGCAGCGTAGATAGCGGCCCTAGCACAGATACGCAGTATTTT
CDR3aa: CASSVDSGPSTDTQYF

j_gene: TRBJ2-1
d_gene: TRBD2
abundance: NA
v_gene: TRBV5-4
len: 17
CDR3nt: TGTGCCAGCAGCCCGGCGGTAGCGGGAGGTACATACAATGAGCAGTTCTTC
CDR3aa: CASSPAVAGGTYNEQFF

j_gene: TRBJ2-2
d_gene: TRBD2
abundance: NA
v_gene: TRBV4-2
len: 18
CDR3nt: TGTGCCAGCAGCCAACCAGGGAGGCGGGGGATGAACACCGGGGAGCTGTTTTTT
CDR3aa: CASSQPGRRGMNTGELFF

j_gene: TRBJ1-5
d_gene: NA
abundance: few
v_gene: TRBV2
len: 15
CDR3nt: TGTGCCAGCAGTGTCGCCCAACAGCGCAATCAGCCCCAGCATTTT
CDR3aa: CASSVAQQRNQPQHF

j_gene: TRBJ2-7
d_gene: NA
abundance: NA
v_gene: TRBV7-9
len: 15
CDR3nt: TGTGCCAGCAGCTTACTGGCGGGATCATCCTACGAGCAGTACTTC
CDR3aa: CASSLLAGSSYEQYF

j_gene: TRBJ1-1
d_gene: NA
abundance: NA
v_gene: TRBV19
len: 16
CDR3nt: TGTGCCAGTAGTAAACAGGGCCCCTTGAGGGACACTGAAGCTTTCTTT
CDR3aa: CASSKQGPLRDTEAFF

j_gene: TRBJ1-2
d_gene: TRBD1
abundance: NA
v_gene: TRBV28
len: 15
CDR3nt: TGTGCCAGCAGTTTTTCGGGGACAGGACACTATGGCTACACCTTC
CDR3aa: CASSFSGTGHYGYTF

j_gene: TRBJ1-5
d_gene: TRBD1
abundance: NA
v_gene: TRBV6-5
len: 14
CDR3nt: TGTGCCAGCAGTTTGGGACAGGAAGATCAGCCCCAGCATTTT
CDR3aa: CASSLGQEDQPQHF

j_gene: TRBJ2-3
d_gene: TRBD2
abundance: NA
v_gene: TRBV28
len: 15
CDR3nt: TGTGCCAGCAGTATGACTAGCGGGGCAGCTGGGAAGCAGTATTTT
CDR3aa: CASSMTSGAAGKQYF

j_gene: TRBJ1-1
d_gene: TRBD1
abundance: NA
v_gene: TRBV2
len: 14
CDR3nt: TGTGCCAGCATTACAGGGGTCGGGGACACTGAAGCTTTCTTT
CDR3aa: CASITGVGDTEAFF

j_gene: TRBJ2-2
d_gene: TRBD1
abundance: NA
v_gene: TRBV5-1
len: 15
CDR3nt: TGCGCCGGAAGACCCGGGACAGGGGACACCGGGGAGCTGTTTTTT
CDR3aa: CAGRPGTGDTGELFF

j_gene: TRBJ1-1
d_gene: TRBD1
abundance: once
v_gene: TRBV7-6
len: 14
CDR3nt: TGTGCCAGCAGCTCGTGGACAGGGAACACTGAAGCTTTCTTT
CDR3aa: CASSSWTGNTEAFF

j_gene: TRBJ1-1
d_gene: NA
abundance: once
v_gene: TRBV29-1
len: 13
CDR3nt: TGCAGCGCTGGACGGGGAATGAACACTGAAGCTTTCTTT
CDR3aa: CSAGRGMNTEAFF

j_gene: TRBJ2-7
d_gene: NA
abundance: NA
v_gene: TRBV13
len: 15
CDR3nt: TGTGCCAGCAGCTTAGGGTGGGGCAGTTCCTACGAGCAGTACTTC
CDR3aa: CASSLGWGSSYEQYF

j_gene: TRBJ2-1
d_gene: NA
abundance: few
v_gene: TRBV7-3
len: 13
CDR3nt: TGTGCCAGCACCCGGGGTGCCTACAATGAGCAGTTCTTC
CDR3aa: CASTRGAYNEQFF

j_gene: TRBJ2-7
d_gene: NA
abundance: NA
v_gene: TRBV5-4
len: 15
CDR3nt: TGTGCCAGCAGCTTGAGTTTGGGGGCCGGCTACGAGCAGTACTTC
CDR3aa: CASSLSLGAGYEQYF

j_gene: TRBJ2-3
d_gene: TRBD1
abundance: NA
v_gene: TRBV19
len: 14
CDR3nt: TGTGCCAGTACCCGGGACAGTCCCACAGATACGCAGTATTTT
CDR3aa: CASTRDSPTDTQYF

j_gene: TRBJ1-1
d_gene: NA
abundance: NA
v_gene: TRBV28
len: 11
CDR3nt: TGTGCCAGCAGTTACCCAGGGGCCGGGGATTTT
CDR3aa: CASSYPGAGDF

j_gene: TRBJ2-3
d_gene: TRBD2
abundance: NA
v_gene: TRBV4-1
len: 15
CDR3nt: TGCGCCAGCAGCCCCAGGAGCGGGAGCAGGGATACGCAGTATTTT
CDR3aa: CASSPRSGSRDTQYF

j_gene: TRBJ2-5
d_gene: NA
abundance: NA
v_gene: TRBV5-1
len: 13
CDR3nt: TGCGCCAGCAGACTACGACTACAAGAGACCCAGTACTTC
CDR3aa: CASRLRLQETQYF

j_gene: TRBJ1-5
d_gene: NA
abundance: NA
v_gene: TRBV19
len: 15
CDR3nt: TGTGCCAGTAGGACCTGGGGCTTAAGCAATCAGCCCCAGCATTTT
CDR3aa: CASRTWGLSNQPQHF

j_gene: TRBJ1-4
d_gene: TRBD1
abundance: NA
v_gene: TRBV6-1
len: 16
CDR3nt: TGTGCCAGCAGTGCTGAATCGGGGACAGGGGACCCAAAACTGTTTTTT
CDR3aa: CASSAESGTGDPKLFF

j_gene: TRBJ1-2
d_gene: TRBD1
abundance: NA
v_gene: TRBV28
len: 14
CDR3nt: TGTGCCAGCAGTACCCCAGGACAGGGAGGGGGCTACACCTTC
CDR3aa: CASSTPGQGGGYTF

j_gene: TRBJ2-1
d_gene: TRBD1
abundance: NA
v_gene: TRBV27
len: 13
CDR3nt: TGTGCCAGCAGTTTGGTACAGGGGAATGAGCAGTTCTTC
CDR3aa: CASSLVQGNEQFF

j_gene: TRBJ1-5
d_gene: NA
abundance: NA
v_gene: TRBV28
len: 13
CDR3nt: TGTGCCAGCAGTGGAGGGTGGGAGGAGCCCCAGCATTTT
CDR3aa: CASSGGWEEPQHF

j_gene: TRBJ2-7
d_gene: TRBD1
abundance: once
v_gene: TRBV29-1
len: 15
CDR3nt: TGCAGCGTTGAACTCGGCAGGGGGCGACCCTACGAGCAGTACTTC
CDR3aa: CSVELGRGRPYEQYF

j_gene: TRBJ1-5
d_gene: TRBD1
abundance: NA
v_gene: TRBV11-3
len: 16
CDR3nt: TGTGCCAGCAGCTTAGGTCCTGACAGGGATAATCAGCCCCAGCATTTT
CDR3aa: CASSLGPDRDNQPQHF

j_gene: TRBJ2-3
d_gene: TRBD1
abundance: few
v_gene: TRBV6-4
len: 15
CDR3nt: TGTGCCAGCAAGTCCGGGACAGGGAGCACAGATACGCAGTATTTT
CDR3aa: CASKSGTGSTDTQYF

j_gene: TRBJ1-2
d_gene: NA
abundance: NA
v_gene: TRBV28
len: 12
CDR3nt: TGTGCCAGCAGTTTGGAGATGTATGGCTACACCTTC
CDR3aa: CASSLEMYGYTF

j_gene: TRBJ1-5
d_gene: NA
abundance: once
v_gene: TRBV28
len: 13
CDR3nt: TGTGCCAGCAGGTCCCAGGGCAATCAGCCCCAGCATTTT
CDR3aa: CASRSQGNQPQHF

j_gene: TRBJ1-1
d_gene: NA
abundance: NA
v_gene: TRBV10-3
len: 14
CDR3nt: TGTGCCATCAGGGACTCAGGGGAAAACACTGAAGCTTTCTTT
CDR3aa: CAIRDSGENTEAFF

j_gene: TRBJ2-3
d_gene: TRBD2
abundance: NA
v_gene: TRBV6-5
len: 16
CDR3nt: TGTGCCAGCAGTTACTCGGGCGGGGGGAACACAGATACGCAGTATTTT
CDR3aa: CASSYSGGGNTDTQYF

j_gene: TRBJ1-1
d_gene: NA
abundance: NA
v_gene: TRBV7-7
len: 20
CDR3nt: TGTGCTAGCAGCTTAAAGGGGGGGGGTTTTACAGGGCCCCGCGCGACTGAAGCTTTCTTT
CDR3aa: CASSLKGGGFTGPRATEAFF